A selection of T cell receptor beta chains follows, all from one sample in a study of cytomegalovirus exposure and HLA in healthy donors. Sequenced by immunoSEQ multiplex PCR; TCRdb stores in-frame clones only, minus some. The sample consists of around 90,000 clones, approximately 60% of them appearing once. Material: PBMCs. The receptor source for this set is a woman under 40 in good health and CMV-seropositive. The CDR3 runs from the conserved cysteine through the conserved F or W. The D gene is left open where the match is weak. For some rows the clone size is stated as once, few or many, or as a class when expanded; others skip it.

cdr3_length	clone_size	d_call	j_call	v_call	cdr3_aa	cdr3_nt
14	.	.	TRBJ1-1	TRBV18	CASSPQEVGTEAFF	TGTGCCAGCTCACCTCAGGAGGTCGGCACTGAAGCTTTCTTT
15	few	TRBD1	TRBJ1-1	TRBV5-1	CASSLVQGVNTEAFF	TGCGCCAGCAGCTTGGTTCAGGGGGTGAACACTGAAGCTTTCTTT
15	few	TRBD1	TRBJ1-3	TRBV7-2	CASSKGQGSGNTIYF	TGTGCCAGCAGCAAGGGACAGGGGTCTGGAAACACCATATATTTT
17	.	TRBD1	TRBJ2-3	TRBV7-2	CASSLARARGYTDTQYF	TGTGCCAGCAGTCTGGCCAGGGCCAGGGGGTACACAGATACGCAGTATTTT
16	.	.	TRBJ1-5	TRBV11-3	CASSTRTGTWGQPQHF	TGTGCCAGCAGCACACGAACGGGGACATGGGGGCAGCCCCAGCATTTT
11	.	.	TRBJ1-2	TRBV2	CASKRAYGYTF	TGTGCCAGCAAGCGAGCATATGGCTACACCTTC
12	few	.	TRBJ2-1	TRBV29-1	CSVISGVGRQFF	TGCAGCGTCATCTCGGGGGTGGGTCGGCAGTTCTTC
15	.	TRBD1	TRBJ1-4	TRBV13	CASSFTGTGVEKLFF	TGTGCCAGCAGCTTCACCGGGACAGGGGTTGAAAAACTGTTTTTT
17	.	TRBD1	TRBJ1-1	TRBV7-9	CSSSALPQGAKNTEAFF	TGTTCCAGCAGCGCCTTACCCCAGGGGGCGAAGAACACTGAAGCTTTCTTT
14	.	.	TRBJ1-1	TRBV4-1	CASSQVQRGTEAFF	TGCGCCAGCAGCCAAGTTCAACGGGGAACTGAAGCTTTCTTT
13	.	.	TRBJ1-2	TRBV7-9	CASSLPARGGYTF	TGTGCCAGCAGCCTTCCCGCGCGCGGAGGCTACACCTTC
14	.	TRBD1	TRBJ2-2	TRBV7-9	CSSSVRQGSGELFF	TGTTCCAGCAGCGTACGACAGGGGTCCGGGGAGCTGTTTTTT
14	.	TRBD2	TRBJ2-5	TRBV19	CASSQSGDLTAQYF	TGTGCCAGTAGCCAGAGCGGGGATTTGACGGCCCAGTACTTC
18	.	TRBD1	TRBJ1-5	TRBV4-2	CASSQGTGGVGSNQPQHF	TGTGCCAGCAGCCAAGGGACAGGGGGAGTCGGCAGCAATCAGCCCCAGCATTTT
17	.	TRBD2	TRBJ2-3	TRBV7-2	CASSIRGLAGGGNTQYF	TGTGCCAGCAGCATCAGAGGACTAGCGGGGGGCGGAAATACGCAGTATTTT
16	.	TRBD2	TRBJ2-5	TRBV7-8	CASSPRLAGPQETQYF	TGTGCCAGCAGCCCCCGACTAGCGGGGCCCCAAGAGACCCAGTACTTC
14	.	TRBD1	TRBJ1-5	TRBV6-5	CASSPGTGDQPQHF	TGTGCCAGCAGTCCCGGGACAGGGGATCAGCCCCAGCATTTT
15	.	TRBD2	TRBJ2-7	TRBV7-3	CASSPSGGASYEQYF	TGTGCCAGCAGCCCTAGCGGGGGGGCCTCCTACGAGCAGTACTTC
17	few	TRBD1	TRBJ2-1	TRBV7-2	CASSAGTGGALVNEQFF	TGTGCCAGCAGCGCCGGGACAGGGGGCGCCTTGGTCAATGAGCAGTTCTTC
11	.	.	TRBJ1-2	TRBV6-5	CASSYGGGYTF	TGTGCCAGCAGTTACGGGGGCGGCTACACCTTC
15	.	.	TRBJ2-7	TRBV5-1	CASSLEGDQANEQYF	TGCGCCAGCAGCTTGGAGGGGGACCAAGCGAACGAGCAGTACTTC
14	few	.	TRBJ2-7	TRBV11-1	CASSVREIPYEQYF	TGTGCCAGCTCAGTCAGGGAAATCCCCTACGAGCAGTACTTC
14	.	.	TRBJ1-1	TRBV5-5	CASSPSTIGGEAFF	TGTGCCAGCAGCCCTAGTACCATCGGGGGTGAAGCTTTCTTT
14	.	TRBD1	TRBJ1-2	TRBV25-1	CASSEGQGAGGYTF	TGTGCCAGCAGTGAGGGGCAGGGGGCAGGCGGCTACACCTTC
15	few	TRBD1	TRBJ1-4	TRBV2	CASTLTGVTNEKLFF	TGTGCCAGCACCCTAACAGGGGTGACTAATGAAAAACTGTTTTTT
15	.	.	TRBJ1-2	TRBV19	CASKGGPVANYGYTF	TGTGCCAGTAAAGGAGGGCCAGTCGCTAACTATGGCTACACCTTC
15	.	.	TRBJ2-1	TRBV19	CASNQGESSYNEQFF	TGTGCCAGTAACCAGGGCGAATCTTCCTACAATGAGCAGTTCTTC